This T cell receptor beta chain derives from a study of blood T cell repertoires in COVID-19. Study at large: There were acute and convalescent COVID-19 samples, and they came from the United States, Italy and Spain. T cells, B-cell-depleted T cells, or PBMCs provided the cDNA or gDNA that served as material.

This CDR3 comprises 13 residues. The V gene end was trimmed by 5 bases and the J gene end by 7 bases; junction bases not matched to a gene: 8. Authors' analysis steps: From reference gene primer amplification, estimates of nucleated cell counts were derived. The protocol was immunoSEQ multiplex PCR, while the TCRdb copy is restricted to in-frame clones and leaves out a portion. V and J calls and clone size are those listed in that table; D and trimming were worked out from the DNA. The sample has 200,000 or so clones, 75% to 90% seen once. The receptor's source is a woman in her 40s with acute or convalescent COVID-19. Sequenced input: peripheral blood. The J gene is TRBJ2-7, the V gene TRBV12-3 or TRBV12-4; the match to TRBD2 covers 7 bases. The CDR3 DNA sequence: TGTGCCAGCAGTACGACTAGCCTTTGGGAGCAGTACTTC. Its protein is CASSTTSLWEQYF.